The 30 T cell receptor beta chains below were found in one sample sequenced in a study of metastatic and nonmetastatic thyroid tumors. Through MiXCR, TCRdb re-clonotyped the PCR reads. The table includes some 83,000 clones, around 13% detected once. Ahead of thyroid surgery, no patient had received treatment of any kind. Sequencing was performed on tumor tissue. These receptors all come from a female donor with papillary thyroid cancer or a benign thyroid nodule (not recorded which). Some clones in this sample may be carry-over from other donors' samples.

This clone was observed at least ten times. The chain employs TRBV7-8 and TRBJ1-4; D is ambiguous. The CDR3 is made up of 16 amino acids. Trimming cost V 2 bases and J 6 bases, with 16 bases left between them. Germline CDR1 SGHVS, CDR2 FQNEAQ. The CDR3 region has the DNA TGTGCCAGCAGCTTATCTACCCTGCAAGTCCATGAAAAACTGTTTTTT. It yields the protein CASSLSTLQVHEKLFF.

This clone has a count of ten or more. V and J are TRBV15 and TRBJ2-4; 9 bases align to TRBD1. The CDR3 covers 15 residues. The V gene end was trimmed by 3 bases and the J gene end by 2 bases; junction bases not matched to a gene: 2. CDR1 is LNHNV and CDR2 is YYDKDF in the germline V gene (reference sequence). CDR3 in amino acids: CATSRGQGTKNIQYF. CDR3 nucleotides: TGTGCCACCAGCAGGGGACAGGGAACCAAAAACATTCAGTACTTC.

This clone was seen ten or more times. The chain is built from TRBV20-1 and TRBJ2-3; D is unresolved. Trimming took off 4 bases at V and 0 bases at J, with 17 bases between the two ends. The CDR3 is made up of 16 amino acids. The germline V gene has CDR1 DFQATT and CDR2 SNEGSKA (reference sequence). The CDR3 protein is CSAKDGLADSTDTQYF. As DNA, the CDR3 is TGCAGTGCTAAAGATGGTTTGGCGGATAGCACAGATACGCAGTATTTT.

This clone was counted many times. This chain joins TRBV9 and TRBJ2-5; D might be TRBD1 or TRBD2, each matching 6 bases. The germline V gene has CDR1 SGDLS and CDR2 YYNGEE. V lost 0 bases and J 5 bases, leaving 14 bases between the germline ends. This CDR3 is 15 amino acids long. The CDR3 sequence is CASSVVGAGRETQYF. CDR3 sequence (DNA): TGTGCCAGCAGCGTAGTGGGGGCGGGAAGGGAGACCCAGTACTTC.

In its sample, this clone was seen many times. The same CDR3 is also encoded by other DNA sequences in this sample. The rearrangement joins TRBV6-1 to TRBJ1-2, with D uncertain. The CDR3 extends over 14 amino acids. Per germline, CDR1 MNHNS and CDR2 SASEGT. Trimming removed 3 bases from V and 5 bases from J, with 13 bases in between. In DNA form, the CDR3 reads TGTGCCAGCAGTGAGATAGGCGGATCGTATGGCTACACCTTC. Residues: CASSEIGGSYGYTF.

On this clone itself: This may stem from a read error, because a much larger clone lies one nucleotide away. Written as DNA, the CDR3 is TGTGCCAGCAGTTTAAATTTAGAGGGGATGGGAAACACCATATATTTT. This codes for CASSLNLEGMGNTIYF. V gene TRBV12-3 or TRBV12-4 combines with J gene TRBJ1-3; D is possibly TRBD1 (5 bases). The CDR3 contains 16 residues. Trimming left V 2 bases short and J 4 bases short, with 15 bases between.

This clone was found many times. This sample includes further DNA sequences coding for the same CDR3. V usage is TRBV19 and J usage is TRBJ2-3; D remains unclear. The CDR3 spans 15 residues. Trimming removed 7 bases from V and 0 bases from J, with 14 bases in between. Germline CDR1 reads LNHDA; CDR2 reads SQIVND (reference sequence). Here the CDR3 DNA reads TGTGCCAGTACGAGTACGGACCAGAGCACAGATACGCAGTATTTT. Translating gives CASTSTDQSTDTQYF.

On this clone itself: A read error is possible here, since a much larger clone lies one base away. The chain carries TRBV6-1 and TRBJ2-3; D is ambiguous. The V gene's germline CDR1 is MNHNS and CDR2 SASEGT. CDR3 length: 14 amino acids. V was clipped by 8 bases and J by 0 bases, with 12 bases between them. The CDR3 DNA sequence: TGTGCCAGCGGCTTAAGGTCTAGCACAGATACGCAGTATTTT. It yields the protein CASGLRSSTDTQYF.

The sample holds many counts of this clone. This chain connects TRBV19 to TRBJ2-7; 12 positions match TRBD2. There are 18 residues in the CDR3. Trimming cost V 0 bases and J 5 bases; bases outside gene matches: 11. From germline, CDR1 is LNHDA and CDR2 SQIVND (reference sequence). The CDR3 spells CASSIERLAGGPAHEQYF. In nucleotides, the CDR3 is TGTGCCAGTAGTATAGAGAGGCTAGCGGGAGGGCCGGCCCACGAGCAGTACTTC.

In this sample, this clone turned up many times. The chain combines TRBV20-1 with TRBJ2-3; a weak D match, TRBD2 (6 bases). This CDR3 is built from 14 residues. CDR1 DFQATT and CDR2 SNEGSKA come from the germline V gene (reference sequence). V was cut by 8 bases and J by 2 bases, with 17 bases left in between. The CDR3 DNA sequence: TGCAGTACCATGATGGGGGGTAACACAGATACGCAGTATTTT. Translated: CSTMMGGNTDTQYF.

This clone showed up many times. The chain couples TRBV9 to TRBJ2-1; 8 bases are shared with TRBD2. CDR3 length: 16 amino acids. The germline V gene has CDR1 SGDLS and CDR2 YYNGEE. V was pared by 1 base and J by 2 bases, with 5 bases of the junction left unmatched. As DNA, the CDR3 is TGTGCCAGCAGCGTACAATTCGGGGGGGCCTACAATGAGCAGTTCTTC. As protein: CASSVQFGGAYNEQFF.

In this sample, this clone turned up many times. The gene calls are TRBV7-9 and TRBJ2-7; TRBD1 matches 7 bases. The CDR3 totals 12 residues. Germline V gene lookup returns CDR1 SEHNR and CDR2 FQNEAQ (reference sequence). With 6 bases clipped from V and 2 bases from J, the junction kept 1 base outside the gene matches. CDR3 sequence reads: CASSQGAYEQYF. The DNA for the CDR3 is TGTGCCAGCAGTCAGGGGGCCTACGAGCAGTACTTC.

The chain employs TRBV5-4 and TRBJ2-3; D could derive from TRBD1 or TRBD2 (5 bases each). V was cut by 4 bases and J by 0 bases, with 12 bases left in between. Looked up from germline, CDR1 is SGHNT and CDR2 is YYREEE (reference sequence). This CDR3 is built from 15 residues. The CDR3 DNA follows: TGTGCCAGCAGCCCCGGGACCGGGAGCACAGATACGCAGTATTTT. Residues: CASSPGTGSTDTQYF. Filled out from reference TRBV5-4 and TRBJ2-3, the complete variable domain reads ETGVTQSPTHLIKTRGQQVTLRCSSQSGHNTVSWYQQALGQGPQFIFQYYREEENGRGNFPPRFSGLQFPNYSSELNVNALELDDSALYLCASSPGTGSTDTQYFGPGTRLTVL.

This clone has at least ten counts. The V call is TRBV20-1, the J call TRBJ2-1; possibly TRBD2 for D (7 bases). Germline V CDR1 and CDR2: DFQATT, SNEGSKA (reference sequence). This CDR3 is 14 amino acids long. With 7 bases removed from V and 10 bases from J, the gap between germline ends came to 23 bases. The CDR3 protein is CSVQVSGPQGEQFF. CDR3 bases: TGCAGTGTCCAGGTTAGCGGGCCCCAGGGGGAGCAGTTCTTC.

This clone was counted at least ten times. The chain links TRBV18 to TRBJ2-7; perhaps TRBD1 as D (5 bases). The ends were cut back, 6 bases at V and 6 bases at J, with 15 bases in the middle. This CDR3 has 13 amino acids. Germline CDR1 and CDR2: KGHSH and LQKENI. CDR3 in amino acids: CASSQDRGAEQYF. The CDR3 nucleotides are TGTGCCAGCTCCCAGGACCGTGGGGCCGAGCAGTACTTC.

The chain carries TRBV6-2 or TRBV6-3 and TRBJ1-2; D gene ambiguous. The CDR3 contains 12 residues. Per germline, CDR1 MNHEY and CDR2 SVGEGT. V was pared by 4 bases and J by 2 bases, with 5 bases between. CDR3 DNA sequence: TGTGCCAGCAGTTTGGCCAACTATGGCTACACCTTC. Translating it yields CASSLANYGYTF.

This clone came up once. CDR3 sequence (DNA): TGTGCCAGCAGCCGCGGGAGGGTTAGAGATACGCAGTATTTT. Translating it yields CASSRGRVRDTQYF. V usage is TRBV3-1 and J usage is TRBJ2-3, with 9 bases lining up with TRBD2. Germline CDR1 and CDR2: LGHDT and YNNKEL (reference sequence). After removal of 4 bases from V and 5 bases from J, the junction contained 4 bases not matched to a gene. This CDR3 spans 14 amino acids.

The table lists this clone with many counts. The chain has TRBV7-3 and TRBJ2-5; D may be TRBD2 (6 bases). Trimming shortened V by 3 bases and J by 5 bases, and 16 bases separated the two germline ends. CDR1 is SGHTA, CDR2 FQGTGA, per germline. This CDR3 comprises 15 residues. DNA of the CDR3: TGTGCCAGCAGCTTTCGGGCGGGTGGAGGGGAGACCCAGTACTTC. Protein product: CASSFRAGGGETQYF. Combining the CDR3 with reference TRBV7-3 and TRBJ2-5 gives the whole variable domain GAGVSQTPSNKVTEKGKYVELRCDPISGHTALYWYRQSLGQGPEFLIYFQGTGAADDSGLPNDRFFAVRPEGSVSTLKIQRTERGDSAVYLCASSFRAGGGETQYFGPGTRLLVL.

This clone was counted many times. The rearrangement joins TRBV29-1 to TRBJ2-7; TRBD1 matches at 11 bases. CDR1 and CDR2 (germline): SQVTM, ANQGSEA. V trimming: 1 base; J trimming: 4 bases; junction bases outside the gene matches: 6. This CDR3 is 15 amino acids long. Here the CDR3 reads CSVEGPGQGEYEQYF. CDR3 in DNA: TGCAGCGTTGAAGGCCCGGGACAGGGGGAATACGAGCAGTACTTC.

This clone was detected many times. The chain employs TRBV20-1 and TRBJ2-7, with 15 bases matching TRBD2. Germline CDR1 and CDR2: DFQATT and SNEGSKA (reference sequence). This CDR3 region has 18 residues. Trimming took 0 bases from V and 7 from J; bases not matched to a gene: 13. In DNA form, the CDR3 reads TGCAGTGCTAGAGATGGCCGCGGACTAGCGGGAGGGCCCGGTGAGCAGTACTTC. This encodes CSARDGRGLAGGPGEQYF.

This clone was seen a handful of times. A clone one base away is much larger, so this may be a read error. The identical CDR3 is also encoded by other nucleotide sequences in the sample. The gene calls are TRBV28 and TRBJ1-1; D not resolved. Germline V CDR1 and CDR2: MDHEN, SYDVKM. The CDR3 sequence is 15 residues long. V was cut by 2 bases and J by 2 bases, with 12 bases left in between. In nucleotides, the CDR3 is TGTGCCAGCAGTTTACCCCGGGCCTTTAACACTGAAGCTTTCTTT. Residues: CASSLPRAFNTEAFF.

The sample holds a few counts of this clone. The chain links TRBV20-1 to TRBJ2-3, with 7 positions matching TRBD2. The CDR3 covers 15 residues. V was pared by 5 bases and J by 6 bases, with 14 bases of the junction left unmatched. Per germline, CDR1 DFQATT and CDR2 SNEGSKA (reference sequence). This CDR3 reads CSAGKSGTSADTQYF. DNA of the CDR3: TGCAGTGCTGGAAAAAGCGGAACTAGCGCGGATACGCAGTATTTT.

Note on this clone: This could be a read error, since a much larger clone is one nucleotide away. The CDR3 DNA reads TGTGCCAGCATGGGCCTATCGGATACGCAGTATTTT. Residues: CASMGLSDTQYF. The chain couples TRBV12-3 or TRBV12-4 to TRBJ2-3, with D unresolved. The CDR3 spans 12 residues. V gave up 7 bases and J gave up 6 bases, with 11 bases separating them.

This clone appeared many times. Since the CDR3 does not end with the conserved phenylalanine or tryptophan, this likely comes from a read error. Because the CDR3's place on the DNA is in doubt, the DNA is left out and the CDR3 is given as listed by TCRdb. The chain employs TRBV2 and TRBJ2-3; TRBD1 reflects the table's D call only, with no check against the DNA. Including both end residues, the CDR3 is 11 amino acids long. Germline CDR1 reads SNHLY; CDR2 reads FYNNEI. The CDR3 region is CASSRAGGSYY.

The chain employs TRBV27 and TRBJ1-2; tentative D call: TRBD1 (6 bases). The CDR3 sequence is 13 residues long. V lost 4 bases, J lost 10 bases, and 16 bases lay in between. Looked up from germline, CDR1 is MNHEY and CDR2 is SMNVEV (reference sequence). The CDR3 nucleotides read TGTGCCAGCAGTTACGGGGGGCGGGTTGTCTACACCTTC. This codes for CASSYGGRVVYTF.

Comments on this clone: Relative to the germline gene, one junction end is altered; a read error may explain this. The CDR3 here is CASSLGSLNEHFF. The CDR3, as DNA: TGTGCCAGCAGCTTAGGCTCCCTGAATGAGCACTTCTTC. The V and J genes are TRBV7-9 and TRBJ2-1; D ambiguous. Germline V CDR1 and CDR2: SEHNR, FQNEAQ (reference sequence). The CDR3 runs 13 residues.

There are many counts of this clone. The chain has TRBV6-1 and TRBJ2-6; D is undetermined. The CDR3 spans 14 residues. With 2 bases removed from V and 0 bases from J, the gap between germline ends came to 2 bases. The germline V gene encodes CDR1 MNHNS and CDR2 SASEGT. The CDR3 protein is CASSEYSGANVLTF. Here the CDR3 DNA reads TGTGCCAGCAGTGAATACTCTGGGGCCAACGTCCTGACTTTC.

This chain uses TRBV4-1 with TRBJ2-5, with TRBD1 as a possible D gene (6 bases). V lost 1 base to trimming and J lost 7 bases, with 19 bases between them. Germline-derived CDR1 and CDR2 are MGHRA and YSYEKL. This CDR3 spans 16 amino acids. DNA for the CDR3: TGCGCCAGCAGCCAAGGGAAACAGGGATATGTGGGGACCCAGTACTTC. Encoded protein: CASSQGKQGYVGTQYF.

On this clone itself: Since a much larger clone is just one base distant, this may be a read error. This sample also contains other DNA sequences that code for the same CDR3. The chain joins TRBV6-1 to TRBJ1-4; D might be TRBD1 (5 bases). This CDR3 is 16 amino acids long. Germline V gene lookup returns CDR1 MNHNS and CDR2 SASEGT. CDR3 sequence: CASSEYSGGVDEKLFF. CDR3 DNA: TGTGCCAGCAGTGAATACAGCGGAGGGGTTGATGAGAAACTGTTTTTT.

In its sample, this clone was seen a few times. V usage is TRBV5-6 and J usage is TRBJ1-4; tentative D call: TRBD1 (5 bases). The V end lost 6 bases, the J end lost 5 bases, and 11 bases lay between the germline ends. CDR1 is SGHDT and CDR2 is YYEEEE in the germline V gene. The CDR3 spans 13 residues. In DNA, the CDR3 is TGTGCCAGCACTAGGGGACGGAATGAAAAACTGTTTTTT. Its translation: CASTRGRNEKLFF.